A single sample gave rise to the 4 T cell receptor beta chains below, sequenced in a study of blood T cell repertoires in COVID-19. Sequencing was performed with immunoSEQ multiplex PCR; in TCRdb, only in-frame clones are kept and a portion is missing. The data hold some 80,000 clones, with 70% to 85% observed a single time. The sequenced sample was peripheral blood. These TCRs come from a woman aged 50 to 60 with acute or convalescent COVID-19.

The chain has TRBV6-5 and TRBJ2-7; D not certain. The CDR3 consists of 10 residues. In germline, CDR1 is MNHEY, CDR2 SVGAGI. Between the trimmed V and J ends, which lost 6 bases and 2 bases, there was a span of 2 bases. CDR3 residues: CASSTYEQYF. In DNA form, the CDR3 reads TGTGCCAGCAGCACCTACGAGCAGTACTTC.

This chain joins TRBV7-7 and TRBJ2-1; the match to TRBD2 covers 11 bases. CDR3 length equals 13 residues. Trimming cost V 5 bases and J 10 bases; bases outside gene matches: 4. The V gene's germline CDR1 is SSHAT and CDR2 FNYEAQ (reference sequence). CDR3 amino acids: CASSLRTSGEQFF. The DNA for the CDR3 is TGTGCCAGCAGCCTCCGGACTAGCGGGGAGCAGTTCTTC.

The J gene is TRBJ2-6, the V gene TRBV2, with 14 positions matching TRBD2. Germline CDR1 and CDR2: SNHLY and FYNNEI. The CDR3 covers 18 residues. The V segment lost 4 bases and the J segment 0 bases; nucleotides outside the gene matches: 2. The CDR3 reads CASSGTSGGPSGANVLTF. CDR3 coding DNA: TGTGCCAGCAGTGGGACTAGCGGGGGGCCCTCTGGGGCCAACGTCCTGACTTTC.

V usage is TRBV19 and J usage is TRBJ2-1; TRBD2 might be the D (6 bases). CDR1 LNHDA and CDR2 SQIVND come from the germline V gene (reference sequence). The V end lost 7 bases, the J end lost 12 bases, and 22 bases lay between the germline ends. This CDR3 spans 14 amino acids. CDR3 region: CASTSGAGPGRQFF. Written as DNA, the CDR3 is TGTGCCAGTACCTCCGGAGCGGGCCCCGGGCGGCAGTTCTTC.